This entry describes one T cell receptor (beta chain). The antigen this receptor binds is unknown. Other DNA sequences of this sample code for an identical CDR3. These data belong to a study of cytomegalovirus exposure and HLA in healthy donors (TCRdb year 2017). Study-level background: According to an earlier analysis of 587 of the donors, 200 million or so T cells yielded 100 million or so unique TCR beta sequences and about 280 Gb of sequence data. Donor age, sex, ethnicity and CMV serostatus were compiled together with the repertoire data. The study combined high-throughput TCR immunosequencing, statistical association of individual TCRs with disease status, and machine learning to predict cytomegalovirus infection status. Rather than using new phenotypic data, the later analysis identified candidate immune exposures from TCR beta sequences and from how often those sequences occurred across donors. The genetic ancestry cluster associated with self-reported Caucasian donors included 81% of the 300 to 450 genotyped donors. Typing coverage differed by locus: A, B, C, DRB1 and DQB1 were typed in about 629-630 donors, DQA1 in 522, DPA1 in 600 to 610, and DPB1 in 450 to 490. Along with the approximately 700-subject first cohort, a separate validation cohort of over a hundred different subjects was used. A later genetic analysis used genome-wide SNP genotypes for about three fifths of the 666 donors, treating that subset as a discovery cohort. Both class I and class II loci were covered by HLA typing, at four-digit resolution. Among roughly 400 genotyped donors of the cohort, an average of roughly 240,000 unique TCR beta nucleotide sequences were sequenced per donor, approximately 20% of them non-productive. To decide whether each TCR beta V gene segment behaved as functional or pseudogenic, an earlier analysis of some 580 of the donors relied on high-throughput TCR beta sequencing. An early release covering some 640 HLA-typed donors comprised about 290 gigabases of sequencing data and roughly 85 million unique TCR sequences. In a later analysis, previously published TCR beta repertoires from 670 or so donors were re-analyzed and high-resolution HLA genotyping was added so that TCR occurrence patterns could be studied. Roughly 5 DR-DQ haplotypes were handled as single units for association and clustering, since linkage in the cohort was strong. The study was designed to test whether signatures of past pathogen exposure could be identified by cataloging public T cell receptors. The study used immunosequencing to profile the T cell repertoires of under 700 subjects and linked those repertoires to cytomegalovirus serostatus. All discovery cohort repertoires had been generated on a single sequencing platform. Overall results and qualifications from the work: While some public TCRs were present in many individuals, most TCR sequences turned up only very rarely across donors. The study listed 150 to 200 TCR beta chains as associated with cytomegalovirus. Because counts were too low, seventeen rarely observed V segments, including chromosome 9 orphons, were left out of the earlier analysis of 587 of the donors. CMV serostatus was the only immune exposure information available for the cohort. In an earlier analysis of about 540 of the donors, most TCR beta V segments were observed in productive rearrangements about 90% or about 30% of the time, broadly matching IMGT annotations. Because HLA typing was unavailable for some donors at each locus, only the typed subset was used in association tests. Because the 87-base-pair reads could not distinguish some IMGT-functional V segments, including TRBV6-2 and TRBV6-3, those segments were excluded. The classifier was reported to diagnose cytomegalovirus status with high specificity and sensitivity in both the original and validation cohorts. According to a later analysis, most CMV-associated TCR beta chains appeared to be HLA-restricted, and the HLA associations seemed to be driven largely by CMV exposure. A further reported finding was that TCR beta sequences accurately predicted the HLA-A and HLA-B alleles for most subjects in the first cohort. Correlated functional status among segregating V segments might be attributable to linkage disequilibrium, but an unknown experimental factor could not be ruled out. This cohort had only TCR beta chains sequenced, and the lack of alpha or paired-chain data limited which features could be detected. A later genetic analysis associated a missense DCLRE1C variant with V-gene and J-gene trimming of TCR beta chains, and an independent cohort replicated the association. A later analysis found that HLA-associated TCR beta chains were more clonally expanded and had lower generation probabilities than equally common non-associated chains. A cluster of highly shared sequence variants was judged likely to be a technical artifact of the sequencing pipeline. Presence/absence analyses assumed roughly uniform sequencing depth across donors, an assumption that may not hold. A later analysis reported that several top co-occurrence clusters appeared linked to parvovirus B19, influenza, CMV and Epstein-Barr virus. A later analysis associated some 17,000 TCR beta sequences with specific HLA alleles at a false discovery rate of 0.05. In a later analysis, TCR association rates were found to vary across HLA loci, with the most associated TCRs seen for DRB1 alleles and the fewest for HLA-C alleles. A few of the identified cytomegalovirus-associated TCR beta chains were confirmed in vitro to be specific for cytomegalovirus antigens. Strong co-occurrence of HLA alleles, especially DR and DQ, made assigning TCR associations to individual alleles difficult. It was suggested by the authors that the approach could potentially be generalized to other disease states and immunological phenotypes. In a later genetic analysis, fewer N-insertions in productive TCRs were reported among donors in an Asian-associated ancestry cluster than the approximately 670-donor mean.

Compared with germline, V lacks 8 bases and J lacks 2 bases; bases without a gene match: 11. The CDR3 starts with the cysteine, ends with the phenylalanine, and has 15 residues. Only the CDR3 region is kept as DNA, spanning 45 bases read in frame from base 1. Taken from the germline V gene (reference sequence), the CDR1 and CDR2 loops are MNHEY and SMNVEV. The cohort consisted of more than 650 healthy bone marrow donors. At the time of sampling, every cohort member was nominally healthy, though immune exposures that went unrecorded were likely present. The donor was CMV seropositive and belonged to the group of 250 to 300 seropositive cohort members. Every donor gave a peripheral blood sample, and the peripheral blood mononuclear cells from that sample were used for TCR beta sequencing. The Qiagen DNeasy Blood Extraction Kit was used to extract genomic DNA from the blood cell samples. Library construction relied on the immunoSEQ multiplex PCR assay. The multiplex PCR relied on a mix of 60 forward primers for TCR Vbeta segments and 13 reverse primers for TCR Jbeta segments. The CDR3 region of rearranged TCR beta genes was amplified from genomic DNA by a multiplex PCR assay. On the Illumina HiSeq System, the amplified TCR beta libraries were sequenced as 87-base-pair reads. The authors' analysis ran thus. A later analysis counted about 80 million unique TCR beta chains across the 640 or so repertoires, and 10 million to 12 million of these chains were shared by at least two donors. To remove PCR and sequencing errors, raw reads were error-corrected and collapsed into unique sequences using a nearest-neighbor algorithm that merged closely related sequences. V, D and J gene segments were assigned by aligning CDR3 sequences to IMGT reference sequences. For a sequence to be retained, a match of at least six nucleotides was required to both a V gene segment and a J gene segment. A rearrangement counted as productive if the CDR3 had no stop codons and remained in frame with V and J, and every other rearrangement counted as non-productive. Following IMGT convention, CDR3 was defined as the stretch from the second conserved V-encoded cysteine to the conserved J-encoded phenylalanine. The earlier analysis of about 640 of the donors excluded any sequence lacking an unambiguous match to a single V gene segment. An earlier analysis of 500 to 700 of the donors classified V segments as functional when productive rearrangements were above 56.7% and as segregating when the standard deviation between donors was above 5%. A statistical classification framework was developed to diagnose cytomegalovirus status using the catalog of TCR beta chain sequences. V and J gene assignment, in a later analysis, came from comparing TCR nucleotide sequences with IMGT/GENE-DB human TR gene sequences. A later analysis assigned CDR3 sequences and most-parsimonious VDJ recombination scenarios with the TCRdist pipeline. In a later analysis, every TCR beta chain was defined by the combination of its CDR3 amino acid sequence and its V-gene family, and reads without a unique V-gene family were dropped. A later analysis removed 592 highly shared, low-generation-probability nucleotide sequences to deal with suspected cross-contamination and a sequencing artifact. In a later analysis, a clonal expansion index was calculated for each public chain from normalized within-repertoire ranks of inferred template counts. In a later analysis, generation probabilities were computed using a VDJ recombination model fitted to out-of-frame rearrangements, and the results were checked against IGoR. Hypergeometric tests were used in a later analysis to score TCR-TCR, TCR-HLA and TCR-CMV co-occurrence, with a repertoire-size bias correction applied to the TCR pairs. In a later analysis, false discovery rates were estimated by permuting HLA or CMV assignments 20 times. A later analysis grouped co-occurring TCRs with DBSCAN, adding TCRdist sequence similarity when clustering within HLA-allele-positive subsets. Repertoires with fewer than 30,000 or more than 120,000 public chains were left out of co-occurrence clustering, as were four to six repertoires with anomalous nucleotide sharing. TCRdb took this table from immuneACCESS and kept in-frame rearrangements with V and J called. Such tables lack part of the clones; where checked against another copy, unresolved V genes explain under half of the gap, and the rest is unexplained. The D gene and trimming were derived from the DNA, and the V and J assignments and clone size from that table. For this sample, the table gives approximately 60,000 clones. Under 7% of the sample is taken by the ten largest.

Specimen: PBMCs. The TCR was taken from a man aged 30 to 39 in good health and CMV-seropositive. The chain was built from TRBV27 and TRBJ2-5; 7 nucleotides in the junction match TRBD2. The CDR3 here reads CASRTRTGGQETQYF. In nucleotide form, the sequence is TGTGCCAGCCGTACAAGGACGGGGGGTCAAGAGACCCAGTACTTC.